The 13 T cell receptor beta chains below all came from one sample that was sequenced in a study of T cells in Graves' hyperthyroidism and ophthalmopathy. There were TCR beta CDR3 regions amplified from RNA transcripts. The HTBI primer set served for first-round RT-PCR of the TCR CDR3. TCRdb passed the multiplex PCR reads through MiXCR, listing each CDR3 protein once. The sample carries about 740,000 distinct CDR3 sequences, about 14% recorded once. What was sequenced was blood. These receptors came from a woman aged 18 to 35 with Graves' hyperthyroidism.

This rearrangement joins TRBV4-1 to TRBJ2-7, with TRBD2 identical over 8 bases. J lost 4 bases, V lost 0 bases, and 8 bases had no gene match. The germline V gene encodes CDR1 MGHRA and CDR2 YSYEKL. This CDR3 region has 16 residues. The CDR3 reads CASSQESPGLAYEQYF. The CDR3, as DNA: TGCGCCAGCAGCCAAGAGAGCCCTGGACTAGCTTACGAGCAGTACTTC.

The genes are TRBV2 and TRBJ2-2, with 11 bases lining up with TRBD2. The CDR3 length is 15 residues. Per the germline V gene, CDR1 is SNHLY and CDR2 is FYNNEI. V shed 3 bases, J shed 4 bases, and the junction held 1 base outside the gene matches. As DNA, the CDR3 is TGTGCCAGCAGTGAGGGACTAGCGGTCACCGGGGAGCTGTTTTTT. Protein product: CASSEGLAVTGELFF.

This clonotype was recorded a few times. V is TRBV10-3 and J is TRBJ1-6; TRBD1 might be the D (5 bases). The CDR3 consists of 17 residues. Germline V gene lookup returns CDR1 ENHRY and CDR2 SYGVKD. Trimming pared 3 bases from V and 7 bases from J, leaving 19 bases between. DNA of the CDR3: TGTGCCATCAGTGATAATGCGGGGGGACCAAGGAATTCACCCCTCCACTTT. The encoded protein is CAISDNAGGPRNSPLHF.

There are a few counts of this clonotype. The rearrangement uses TRBV2 and TRBJ1-2, with TRBD1 as a possible D gene (5 bases). CDR1 and CDR2 from the germline V gene are SNHLY and FYNNEI. The CDR3 contains 13 residues. The germline V and J ends were trimmed by 6 bases and 3 bases, with 11 bases remaining between them. This CDR3 reads CASRLQADYGYTF. The CDR3 DNA is TGTGCCAGCAGGTTACAGGCGGACTATGGCTACACCTTC.

This clonotype was observed many times. The chain carries TRBV2 and TRBJ2-1; D is uncertain. This CDR3 spans 18 amino acids. The germline CDR1 and CDR2 sequences are SNHLY and FYNNEI. V was cut by 2 bases and J by 4 bases, with 21 bases left in between. The CDR3 DNA reads TGTGCCAGCAGTGAAATGCTTGGGGTTTCTCTTCCGTACAATGAGCAGTTCTTC. Protein: CASSEMLGVSLPYNEQFF. Full variable domain (outside the CDR3, taken from reference TRBV2 and TRBJ2-1): EPEVTQTPSHQVTQMGQEVILRCVPISNHLYFYWYRQILGQKVEFLVSFYNNEISEKSEIFDDQFSVERPDGSNFTLKIRSTKLEDSAMYFCASSEMLGVSLPYNEQFFGPGTRLTVL.

This clonotype was recorded at least ten times. The chain recombines TRBV7-2 with TRBJ2-3, with TRBD1 matching over 8 bases. The CDR3 loop spans 16 amino acids. V was clipped by 5 bases and J by 4 bases; unmatched bases: 11. Germline V CDR1 and CDR2: SGHTA, FQGNSA. The CDR3 loop is CASSGPAGGGSDTQYF. CDR3 in DNA: TGTGCCAGCAGCGGCCCCGCAGGGGGCGGGTCAGATACGCAGTATTTT.

This clonotype occurred many times. The rearrangement joins TRBV7-2 to TRBJ1-1, with TRBD1 matching 7 bases. The CDR3 runs 19 residues. Germline CDR1 SGHTA, CDR2 FQGNSA. With 1 base clipped from V and 3 bases from J, the junction kept 17 bases outside the gene matches. CDR3 amino acids: CASSLEVVGGGYLDTEAFF. The CDR3 region has the DNA TGTGCCAGCAGCTTAGAGGTGGTAGGGGGCGGATACCTGGACACTGAAGCTTTCTTT.

This clonotype was picked up many times. This CDR3 is CASSAPTSGRARRDTQYF. In DNA form, the CDR3 reads TGCGCCAGCAGCGCCCCGACTAGCGGGAGGGCCAGAAGAGATACGCAGTATTTT. The chain has TRBV4-1 and TRBJ2-3; 14 bases line up with TRBD2. From germline, CDR1 is MGHRA and CDR2 YSYEKL. The junction had 12 bases not matched to a gene; V was cut back by 5 bases and J by 5 bases. The CDR3 runs to 18 residues.

The CDR3 DNA reads TGCGCCAGCAGCTATCGGGAGACTAGCGGGAGGCCGAAGCAGTACTTC. As protein: CASSYRETSGRPKQYF. This chain connects TRBV5-1 to TRBJ2-7; 13 nucleotides match TRBD2. The germline V gene has CDR1 SGHRS and CDR2 YFSETQ. There are 16 residues in the CDR3. The trim removed 3 bases at V and 8 bases at J, leaving 11 bases unmatched.

V and J are TRBV7-8 and TRBJ1-4, with D unresolved. CDR1 is SGHVS and CDR2 is FQNEAQ in the germline V gene. This CDR3 is built from 16 residues. The V end was cut by 4 bases, the J end by 4 bases, with 16 bases between. The CDR3 nucleotides are TGTGCCAGCAGCTACCGAGGAGGGAGGGATAATGAAAAACTGTTTTTT. Translation: CASSYRGGRDNEKLFF.

This clonotype was detected many times. The chain's CDR3 is CASGPALGGQYF. Here the CDR3 DNA reads TGTGCCAGCGGCCCGGCCCTGGGGGGCCAGTACTTC. The J gene is TRBJ2-5, the V gene TRBV7-9; perhaps TRBD2 as D (6 bases). Germline values: CDR1 SEHNR, CDR2 FQNEAQ (reference sequence). The CDR3 totals 12 residues. V was cut by 8 bases and J by 10 bases, with 17 bases left in between.

This clonotype was detected ten times or more. The chain couples TRBV5-1 to TRBJ2-1, with 7 bases that match TRBD1. With V trimmed by 0 bases and J by 3 bases, 3 bases remained unmatched. The CDR3 is 15 residues long. The germline V gene encodes CDR1 SGHRS and CDR2 YFSETQ. The CDR3 loop reads CASSLDGQVYNEQFF. CDR3 nucleotides: TGCGCCAGCAGCTTGGACGGACAGGTCTACAATGAGCAGTTCTTC.

This clonotype was counted at least ten times. V is TRBV18 and J is TRBJ2-3; 9 positions match TRBD2. Per the germline V gene, CDR1 is KGHSH and CDR2 is LQKENI. V shed 4 bases, J shed 3 bases, and the junction held 2 bases outside the gene matches. The CDR3 covers 14 residues. The CDR3: CASSRSGRTDTQYF. In DNA, the CDR3 is TGTGCCAGCTCACGGAGCGGGAGGACAGATACGCAGTATTTT. The full variable domain, rest sourced from reference TRBV18 and TRBJ2-3, is NAGVMQNPRHLVRRRGQEARLRCSPMKGHSHVYWYRQLPEEGLKFMVYLQKENIIDESGMPKERFSAEFPKEGPSILRIQQVVRGDSAAYFCASSRSGRTDTQYFGPGTRLTVL.